This TCR beta chain was recovered during a study of blood T cell repertoires in COVID-19. Across the study: Italy, Spain and the United States were the sources of the convalescent and acute COVID-19 samples. T cells, B-cell-depleted T cells, or PBMCs provided the cDNA or gDNA that served as material.

V lost 5 bases to trimming and J lost 1 base, with 6 bases between them. This CDR3 contains 13 residues. The germline gives CDR1 SGHDT, CDR2 YYEEEE. Authors' methods: How many nucleated cells were present was estimated from reference gene primer amplification. Sequenced by immunoSEQ multiplex PCR; TCRdb stores in-frame clones only, minus some. V and J calls and clone size come straight from that table; D and trimming were deduced from the DNA. The sample holds 160,000 or so clones, roughly 90% seen once. The sequencing sample was made of peripheral blood. The chain employs TRBV5-6 and TRBJ2-2, with TRBD1 as a possible D gene (6 bases). The TCR sequence derives from a man younger than 35 with acute or convalescent COVID-19. CDR3 protein: CASRTGNTGELFF. The CDR3 coding sequence is TGTGCCAGCAGGACAGGGAACACCGGGGAGCTGTTTTTT.